What follows are 27 T cell receptor beta chains derived from one specimen sequenced in a study of blood T cells in healthy people across ages. A second PCR, run for about 7 to 11 cycles, used a sample-barcoded 5' primer plus a J-beta primer mix. Each CDR3 protein gets one entry after TCRdb re-called the 5' RACE reads with MiXCR. The sample consists of hundreds of thousands of distinct CDR3 sequences, around 41% of them appearing once. Sequenced: blood. The receptors originated from an elderly man in good health.

This chain connects TRBV18 to TRBJ2-7; either TRBD1 or TRBD2 may fit D (6 bases each). The J call may be mistaken, given a closer DNA end match to TRBJ2-5. The CDR3 is 15 amino acids. Looked up from germline, CDR1 is KGHSH and CDR2 is LQKENI. CDR3 sequence: CASSPGGRAAETQYF. The CDR3 coding sequence is TGTGCCAGCTCACCCGGGGGCAGGGCCGCAGAGACCCAGTACTTC.

The chain joins TRBV18 to TRBJ2-3; 7 nucleotides agree with TRBD2. The CDR3 has 15 residues. The germline V gene encodes CDR1 KGHSH and CDR2 LQKENI. Trimming at V came to 1 base and at J to 3 bases, leaving 4 bases not matched to a gene. CDR3: CASSPQREGTDTQYF. The CDR3 DNA sequence: TGTGCCAGCTCACCACAGAGGGAGGGGACAGATACGCAGTATTTT.

The chain couples TRBV2 to TRBJ2-1, with 9 bases matching TRBD2. Germline CDR1 SNHLY, CDR2 FYNNEI. The CDR3 runs to 17 residues. V dropped 4 bases and J dropped 7; count of bases not matched to a gene: 14. The CDR3 DNA reads TGTGCCAGCAGTGTAGTAACCGGACGAGCGGGAGGAAATGAGCAGTTCTTC. Protein: CASSVVTGRAGGNEQFF.

This clonotype was counted between two and nine times. This chain uses TRBV25-1 with TRBJ1-6, with 7 bases aligning to TRBD1. V was pared by 4 bases and J by 9 bases, with 9 bases of the junction left unmatched. Germline V gene lookup returns CDR1 MGHDK and CDR2 SYGVNS. This CDR3 region has 15 residues. The CDR3 region has the DNA TGTGCCAGCAGTGTAGCAGCAGGGGGAAGTTCACCCCTCCACTTT. Translation gives CASSVAAGGSSPLHF.

This clonotype appeared a few times. The J gene is TRBJ2-6, the V gene TRBV20-1; 8 positions match TRBD1. Trimming at V came to 5 bases and at J to 4 bases, leaving 13 bases not matched to a gene. The CDR3 length is 17 residues. The germline gives CDR1 DFQATT, CDR2 SNEGSKA (reference sequence). CDR3 sequence reads: CSAARARGREGANVLTF. The CDR3 nucleotides are TGCAGTGCTGCAAGGGCCAGGGGGCGAGAGGGGGCCAACGTCCTGACTTTC.

There are a few counts of this clonotype. The rearrangement uses TRBV18 and TRBJ1-2; the D is unclear. V shed 3 bases and J shed 3 bases, with 17 bases lying between them. The CDR3 length is 16 residues. CDR1 and CDR2 from the germline V gene are KGHSH and LQKENI. CDR3 in amino acids: CASSPVFGNSDYGYTF. In nucleotides, the CDR3 is TGTGCCAGCTCACCCGTATTTGGAAACAGCGACTATGGCTACACCTTC.

The chain uses TRBV20-1 and TRBJ2-7; possibly TRBD1 for D (6 bases). Between the trimmed V and J ends, which lost 3 bases and 0 bases, there was a span of 12 bases. From germline, CDR1 is DFQATT and CDR2 SNEGSKA (reference sequence). This CDR3 has 14 residues. The chain's CDR3 is CSASDRPSSYEQYF. The CDR3 bases are TGCAGTGCTAGCGACAGGCCGAGCTCCTACGAGCAGTACTTC.

This chain joins TRBV30 and TRBJ2-4; tentative D call: TRBD1 (5 bases). V was pared by 0 bases and J by 6 bases, with 15 bases between. This CDR3 comprises 15 residues. From germline, CDR1 is GTSNPN and CDR2 SVGIG (reference sequence). In nucleotides, the CDR3 is TGTGCCTGGAGTGTCCACCCTCAGGGCGCAAACATTCAGTACTTC. Amino acids: CAWSVHPQGANIQYF.

The chain couples TRBV7-6 to TRBJ2-3; 9 nucleotides agree with TRBD1. Germline assignment: CDR1 SGHVS and CDR2 FNYEAQ. J was trimmed by 3 bases and V by 0 bases; bases with no gene match: 4. The CDR3 consists of 16 residues. The CDR3: CASSLAQGQGTDTQYF. CDR3 DNA: TGTGCCAGCAGCTTAGCGCAGGGACAGGGAACAGATACGCAGTATTTT.

This clonotype has only a few counts. V usage is TRBV19 and J usage is TRBJ1-2, with 7 bases that match TRBD1. The V gene end was trimmed by 6 bases and the J gene end by 7 bases; junction bases not matched to a gene: 8. Germline V lookup: CDR1 LNHDA, CDR2 SQIVND (reference sequence). The CDR3 is made up of 13 amino acids. CDR3 bases: TGTGCCAGTAGAACTGACAGGGCTCGTGGCTACACCTTC. Its protein product is CASRTDRARGYTF.

This rearrangement joins TRBV6-5 to TRBJ2-4; D is perhaps TRBD2 (5 bases). The V end lost 5 bases, the J end lost 7 bases, and 15 bases lay between the germline ends. The CDR3 runs 14 residues. Germline-derived CDR1 and CDR2 are MNHEY and SVGAGI. The DNA for the CDR3 is TGTGCCAGCAGTCTCGGAGGCACAGTTAACATTCAGTACTTC. It codes for CASSLGGTVNIQYF.

The chain combines TRBV30 with TRBJ1-1, with D perhaps TRBD1 (6 bases). V was trimmed by 4 bases and J by 3 bases, leaving 9 bases between them. From germline, CDR1 is GTSNPN and CDR2 SVGIG (reference sequence). This CDR3 has 12 amino acids. CDR3 bases: TGTGCCTGGACACAGGGTGACACTGAAGCTTTCTTT. Protein: CAWTQGDTEAFF.

This clonotype was counted between two and nine times. This chain links TRBV9 with TRBJ2-7; the D gene is possibly TRBD2 (6 bases). The V end was cut by 4 bases, the J end by 1 base, with 9 bases between. Germline assignment: CDR1 SGDLS and CDR2 YYNGEE. The CDR3 loop spans 13 amino acids. The CDR3 DNA follows: TGTGCCAGCAGCAACCGGGAGTCCTACGAGCAGTACTTC. It is translated as CASSNRESYEQYF.

The J gene is TRBJ1-1, the V gene TRBV5-1; D is perhaps TRBD1 (6 bases). V was cut by 4 bases and J by 3 bases, with 13 bases left in between. The CDR3 loop spans 14 amino acids. The V gene's germline CDR1 is SGHRS and CDR2 YFSETQ. The DNA for the CDR3 is TGCGCCAGCAGCCCATTCGGACAGCACACTGAAGCTTTCTTT. It translates to CASSPFGQHTEAFF.

The rearrangement links TRBV7-2 to TRBJ1-4, with TRBD1 identical over 9 bases. With V trimmed by 2 bases and J by 7 bases, 5 bases remained unmatched. Germline CDR1 and CDR2: SGHTA and FQGNSA. The CDR3 length is 15 residues. The CDR3 region is CASSLKGQGSEKLFF. The CDR3 DNA sequence: TGTGCCAGCAGCTTAAAGGGACAGGGTTCTGAAAAACTGTTTTTT.

The rearrangement joins TRBV7-2 to TRBJ2-3, with 9 bases that match TRBD2. The CDR3 is made up of 15 amino acids. CDR1 is SGHTA and CDR2 is FQGNSA in the germline V gene. The chain's CDR3 is CATRAGGGAADTQYF. CDR3 bases: TGTGCAACCCGGGCCGGCGGGGGGGCTGCAGATACGCAGTATTTT.

Turning to this clonotype: The junction differs from germline at one of its ends, possibly a read error. The V gene is TRBV7-2, the J gene TRBJ2-7; 12 bases agree with TRBD2. The germline gives CDR1 SGHTA, CDR2 FQGNSA. This CDR3 contains 15 residues. The chain's CDR3 is CAGSLELAGGYEQYF. In DNA form, the CDR3 reads TGTGCCGGCAGCTTAGAACTAGCGGGGGGCTACGAGCAGTACTTC.

The chain employs TRBV27 and TRBJ2-2, with D unresolved. From germline, CDR1 is MNHEY and CDR2 SMNVEV (reference sequence). The V end was cut by 7 bases, the J end by 0 bases, with 9 bases between. This CDR3 has 14 amino acids. The CDR3 DNA reads as TGTGCCAGCAAGTTTGCTTCGAACACCGGGGAGCTGTTTTTT. This gives the protein CASKFASNTGELFF.

This clonotype was counted a single time. The CDR3 reads CASRKGYRVAYNEQFF. In DNA form, the CDR3 reads TGTGCCAGCAGAAAGGGCTACCGGGTAGCGTACAATGAGCAGTTCTTC. The chain joins TRBV27 to TRBJ2-1; D is possibly TRBD2 (5 bases). With 6 bases removed from V and 4 bases from J, the gap between germline ends came to 19 bases. From germline, CDR1 is MNHEY and CDR2 SMNVEV (reference sequence). The CDR3 length is 16 residues.

On this clonotype itself: Sequence at one end of the junction differs from germline and may be a read error. The J gene is TRBJ2-5, the V gene TRBV6-1, with D possibly TRBD1 on 6 matching bases. The germline gives CDR1 MNHNS, CDR2 SASEGT. The CDR3 consists of 13 residues. Here the CDR3 reads CASSKAGEETQYF. For the CDR3, the DNA is TGTGCCAGCAGTAAAGCAGGGGAAGAGACCCAGTACTTC.

With respect to this clonotype: A much larger clone differs from this one at a single base, so this may be a read error. The gene calls are TRBV28 and TRBJ2-5, with a possible D match to TRBD2 (5 bases). Germline V gives CDR1 MDHEN, CDR2 SYDVKM. The V and J ends lost 11 bases and 1 base respectively, with 11 bases between them. The CDR3 covers 12 residues. The CDR3: CAVQRIQETQYF. CDR3 nucleotides: TGTGCCGTACAGCGGATCCAAGAGACCCAGTACTTC.

The chain is built from TRBV4-3 and TRBJ2-2; D is undetermined. The V end lost 4 bases, the J end lost 1 base, and 7 bases lay between the germline ends. The CDR3 totals 14 residues. CDR1 and CDR2 from the germline V gene are LGHNA and YSLEER. In DNA, the CDR3 is TGCGCCAGCAGCCCTCTAGTGAACACCGGGGAGCTGTTTTTT. It codes for CASSPLVNTGELFF.

This clonotype has more than one count but fewer than ten. This chain uses TRBV7-9 with TRBJ2-1; 12 positions match TRBD2. The junction had 5 bases not matched to a gene; V was cut back by 3 bases and J by 8 bases. CDR3 length: 15 residues. The germline gives CDR1 SEHNR, CDR2 FQNEAQ (reference sequence). In nucleotides, the CDR3 is TGTGCCAGCAGCTTCACTAGCGGGAGGTACGATGAGCAGTTCTTC. Its protein product is CASSFTSGRYDEQFF.

This clonotype was observed a handful of times. The chain recombines TRBV18 with TRBJ2-1; D is unresolved. The CDR3 is made up of 12 amino acids. Germline V gene data show CDR1 as KGHSH and CDR2 as LQKENI. Trimming left V 1 base short and J 9 bases short, with 7 bases between. The CDR3 is CASSPLTGEQFF. The DNA for the CDR3 is TGTGCCAGCTCACCACTCACGGGTGAGCAGTTCTTC.

This clonotype appeared a few times. The rearrangement joins TRBV6-1 to TRBJ2-1; D possibly uses TRBD1 or TRBD2 (5 bases each). The CDR3 runs to 13 residues. The germline gives CDR1 MNHNS, CDR2 SASEGT. Deletions cut 2 bases from V and 9 bases from J, with 11 bases between. CDR3 protein: CASSERGRGEQFF. The CDR3 DNA is TGTGCCAGCAGTGAACGGGGAAGGGGTGAGCAGTTCTTC.

The chain is built from TRBV7-2 and TRBJ2-7; weak D call: TRBD2 (7 bases). The CDR3 runs 17 residues. CDR1 is SGHTA, CDR2 FQGNSA, per germline. V was pared by 1 base and J by 10 bases, with 26 bases between. The CDR3: CASSLVGPRGGGRTQYF. The DNA of the CDR3 is TGTGCCAGCAGCTTAGTAGGCCCCAGGGGCGGGGGCAGAACCCAGTACTTC.

This clonotype was counted between two and nine times. The chain links TRBV20-1 to TRBJ2-1; D not certain. V lost 1 base and J 9 bases, leaving 7 bases between the germline ends. The CDR3 covers 11 residues. Germline-derived CDR1 and CDR2 are DFQATT and SNEGSKA (reference sequence). Written as DNA, the CDR3 is TGCAGTGCTAGAGTACGGCGTGAGCAGTTCTTC. It yields the protein CSARVRREQFF.